The rows below give T cell receptor beta chains drawn from one sample of a study of blood T cells in healthy people across ages. TCRdb fed the 5' RACE reads into MiXCR, producing one record per CDR3 protein. The sample shows about 970,000 distinct CDR3 sequences, roughly 51% of them seen only once. The sequenced material came from blood. All receptors derive from a woman aged 55-70 years in good health. CDR3s include the opening cysteine and the closing phenylalanine or tryptophan. Fields, in order: J gene, D gene, clone size, V gene, CDR3 DNA, CDR3 protein. The D gene is left open where the match is weak. Clone size, where shown, is once, few, many, or a class for clones that have expanded.

j_call: TRBJ2-3; d_call: TRBD2; clone_size: few; v_call: TRBV20-1; cdr3_nt: TGCAGTGTCCGGACTAGCGGGAAGTCAGATACGCAGTATTTT; cdr3_aa: CSVRTSGKSDTQYF
j_call: TRBJ2-2; d_call: NA; clone_size: NA; v_call: TRBV11-2; cdr3_nt: TGTGCCAGCAGAACCGACAGTTTCACCGGGGAGCTGTTTTTT; cdr3_aa: CASRTDSFTGELFF
j_call: TRBJ2-7; d_call: NA; clone_size: NA; v_call: TRBV25-1; cdr3_nt: TGTGCCAGCGCCGGACCCTACGAGCAGTACTTC; cdr3_aa: CASAGPYEQYF
j_call: TRBJ2-5; d_call: TRBD2; clone_size: NA; v_call: TRBV29-1; cdr3_nt: TGCAGCGTTGTGGAGTGGAGCGGGAGTCTGGAGACCCAGTACTTC; cdr3_aa: CSVVEWSGSLETQYF
j_call: TRBJ2-5; d_call: NA; clone_size: NA; v_call: TRBV29-1; cdr3_nt: TGCAGCGCATGGGAAGATGAGCAGTACTTC; cdr3_aa: CSAWEDEQYF
j_call: TRBJ2-6; d_call: TRBD1; clone_size: NA; v_call: TRBV7-3; cdr3_nt: TGTGCCAGCAGCTTAGGGACAGGGGTTTTTGGGGCCAACGTCCTGACTTTC; cdr3_aa: CASSLGTGVFGANVLTF
j_call: TRBJ1-6; d_call: NA; clone_size: once; v_call: TRBV28; cdr3_nt: TGTGCCAGCAGTAGGACTCACGGCTCCTCACCCCTCCACTTT; cdr3_aa: CASSRTHGSSPLHF
j_call: TRBJ2-7; d_call: TRBD1; clone_size: NA; v_call: TRBV20-1; cdr3_nt: TGCAGTGCTAGAGACCGGGACAGGGATGCCAGCGAGCAGTACTTC; cdr3_aa: CSARDRDRDASEQYF
j_call: TRBJ2-1; d_call: TRBD2; clone_size: NA; v_call: TRBV5-5; cdr3_nt: TGTGCCAGCAGCTGGGCGGCTAGCGGGAGGGGTGAGCAGTTCTTC; cdr3_aa: CASSWAASGRGEQFF
j_call: TRBJ2-1; d_call: NA; clone_size: NA; v_call: TRBV12-3/TRBV12-4; cdr3_nt: TGTGCCAGCAGTCGAGACCGGGGGAGCTCCTACAATGAGCAGTTCTTC; cdr3_aa: CASSRDRGSSYNEQFF
j_call: TRBJ2-1; d_call: NA; clone_size: few; v_call: TRBV29-1; cdr3_nt: TGCAGCGTGGGCCGGGAAGCGGACAATGAGCAGTTCTTC; cdr3_aa: CSVGREADNEQFF
j_call: TRBJ2-1; d_call: TRBD2; clone_size: NA; v_call: TRBV6-5; cdr3_nt: TGTGCCAGCAGTTACTCGCTCGGGAGGAGGTCACCTTCCTACAATGAGCAGTTCTTC; cdr3_aa: CASSYSLGRRSPSYNEQFF
j_call: TRBJ2-7; d_call: TRBD1; clone_size: few; v_call: TRBV7-8; cdr3_nt: TGTGCCAGCACCGGACAGGGGGACTACGAGCAGTACTTC; cdr3_aa: CASTGQGDYEQYF
j_call: TRBJ1-1; d_call: NA; clone_size: NA; v_call: TRBV12-3/TRBV12-4; cdr3_nt: TGTGCCAGCAGTTCCACCCTAGGGGCTGAAGCTTTCTTT; cdr3_aa: CASSSTLGAEAFF
j_call: TRBJ1-2; d_call: TRBD1; clone_size: NA; v_call: TRBV7-9; cdr3_nt: TGTGCCAGCAGCTCTTTGGACAGGGTTAATGGCTGCACCTTC; cdr3_aa: CASSSLDRVNGCTF
j_call: TRBJ2-7; d_call: TRBD1; clone_size: NA; v_call: TRBV2; cdr3_nt: TGTGCCAGCAGTGGGAGGACAGGGGCGAGGGAGCAGTACTTC; cdr3_aa: CASSGRTGAREQYF
j_call: TRBJ2-1; d_call: NA; clone_size: NA; v_call: TRBV7-2; cdr3_nt: TGTGCCAGCAGCGTACAGACTGCGAACGAGCAGTTCTTC; cdr3_aa: CASSVQTANEQFF
j_call: TRBJ2-5; d_call: TRBD2; clone_size: NA; v_call: TRBV3-1; cdr3_nt: TGTGCCAGCAGCCCCAAGACTAGCGGGATCCAAGAGACCCAGTACTTC; cdr3_aa: CASSPKTSGIQETQYF
j_call: TRBJ2-5; d_call: NA; clone_size: few; v_call: TRBV11-1; cdr3_nt: TGTGCCAGCATCCAGCAAGGGGGGAGGCAAGAGACCCAGTACTTC; cdr3_aa: CASIQQGGRQETQYF
j_call: TRBJ2-1; d_call: NA; clone_size: once; v_call: TRBV5-1; cdr3_nt: TGCGCCAGCAGCGCTCTCCTTCAGAACAATGAGCAGTTCTTC; cdr3_aa: CASSALLQNNEQFF
j_call: TRBJ2-1; d_call: TRBD1; clone_size: NA; v_call: TRBV5-1; cdr3_nt: TGCGCCAGCAGCTTCGCAGGGGGCAATGAGCAGTTCTTC; cdr3_aa: CASSFAGGNEQFF
j_call: TRBJ2-4; d_call: NA; clone_size: few; v_call: TRBV2; cdr3_nt: TGTGCCAGCGGGACACCAGCCAAAAACATTCAGTACTTC; cdr3_aa: CASGTPAKNIQYF
j_call: TRBJ2-5; d_call: TRBD2; clone_size: NA; v_call: TRBV6-1; cdr3_nt: TGTGCCAGCAGACCGGGACTAGCGGGAGGAATAGCCAATGAGCAGTACTTC; cdr3_aa: CASRPGLAGGIANEQYF
j_call: TRBJ2-7; d_call: TRBD2; clone_size: many; v_call: TRBV12-3/TRBV12-4; cdr3_nt: TGCGCCAGCAGTCCCGGGACTAGCGGTACCTACGAGCAGTACTTC; cdr3_aa: CASSPGTSGTYEQYF
j_call: TRBJ2-5; d_call: NA; clone_size: NA; v_call: TRBV7-2; cdr3_nt: TGTGCCAGCAGCTTAGCGGTAGGGCAGCGAGAGGCCCAGTACTTC; cdr3_aa: CASSLAVGQREAQYF
j_call: TRBJ2-7; d_call: NA; clone_size: many; v_call: TRBV28; cdr3_nt: TGTGCCAGCAGCCTCCCCGCCTACGAGCAGTACTTC; cdr3_aa: CASSLPAYEQYF
j_call: TRBJ2-3; d_call: TRBD1; clone_size: NA; v_call: TRBV7-2; cdr3_nt: TGTGCCAGCAGCTTCGGACAGGGTTTGCGATATACGCAGTATTTT; cdr3_aa: CASSFGQGLRYTQYF
j_call: TRBJ2-6; d_call: NA; clone_size: NA; v_call: TRBV7-9; cdr3_nt: TGTGCCAGCCCGACCTGGGCCAACGTCCTGACTTTC; cdr3_aa: CASPTWANVLTF
j_call: TRBJ1-5; d_call: NA; clone_size: few; v_call: TRBV20-1; cdr3_nt: TGCAGTGCTAGTTCGGTGAATCAGCCCCAGCATTTT; cdr3_aa: CSASSVNQPQHF
j_call: TRBJ2-3; d_call: NA; clone_size: few; v_call: TRBV21-1; cdr3_nt: TGTGCCAGCAGCAACCGTGAGACTGTATTACAGGATACGCAGTATTTT; cdr3_aa: CASSNRETVLQDTQYF
j_call: TRBJ2-4; d_call: NA; clone_size: few; v_call: TRBV15; cdr3_nt: TGTGCCACCAGCAGAGATTTAGAAGTAAACATTCAGTACTTC; cdr3_aa: CATSRDLEVNIQYF
j_call: TRBJ2-7; d_call: TRBD2; clone_size: few; v_call: TRBV12-3/TRBV12-4; cdr3_nt: TGTGCCAGCTCCCCACTAGCGGGACGGTCCGAGCAGTACTTC; cdr3_aa: CASSPLAGRSEQYF
j_call: TRBJ2-7; d_call: NA; clone_size: NA; v_call: TRBV28; cdr3_nt: TGTGCCAGCAGCCCGGACGAGTACGAGCAGTACTTC; cdr3_aa: CASSPDEYEQYF
j_call: TRBJ2-2; d_call: NA; clone_size: NA; v_call: TRBV29-1; cdr3_nt: TGCAGCGTTGAACTTAAGGGATCGGGCGGGGAGCTGTTTTTT; cdr3_aa: CSVELKGSGGELFF
j_call: TRBJ1-6; d_call: TRBD1; clone_size: NA; v_call: TRBV7-2; cdr3_nt: TGTGCCAGCAGCCAGACGGGACAGGGAGAATCACCCCTCTACTTT; cdr3_aa: CASSQTGQGESPLYF
j_call: TRBJ2-3; d_call: NA; clone_size: NA; v_call: TRBV12-3/TRBV12-4; cdr3_nt: TGTGCCAGCAGTTACAATGGCGCGGGGACGCAGTATTTT; cdr3_aa: CASSYNGAGTQYF
j_call: TRBJ2-1; d_call: NA; clone_size: NA; v_call: TRBV29-1; cdr3_nt: TGCAGCGTTGGGGTGGGGGTTTTCAATGAGCAGTTCTTC; cdr3_aa: CSVGVGVFNEQFF
j_call: TRBJ2-1; d_call: TRBD2; clone_size: NA; v_call: TRBV5-1; cdr3_nt: TGCGCCAGCAGTTGGACGGGGACTAGCGGGAGCACGGGGGATGAGCAGTTCTTC; cdr3_aa: CASSWTGTSGSTGDEQFF